This TCR beta chain came from a study of blood T cell repertoires in COVID-19. The repertoire was sequenced with immunoSEQ multiplex PCR; TCRdb's copy has only in-frame clones and lacks some. The sample lists around 99,000 clones, approximately 88% occurring once. Germline V CDR1 and CDR2: LNHNV, YYDKDF (reference sequence). The J segment lost 2 bases and the V segment lost 1 base, leaving 1 base of the junction unmatched. CDR3 length: 15 amino acids. The sample holds one count of this clone. V is TRBV15 and J is TRBJ2-7; 11 bases agree with TRBD1. Material for sequencing was peripheral blood. The sequence derives from a man in his forties with active or convalescent COVID-19. The CDR3 DNA is TGTGCCACCAGCAGAGGGGGACAGGGGGCCTACGAGCAGTACTTC. Its protein product is CATSRGGQGAYEQYF. Drawing the rest from reference TRBV15 and TRBJ2-7, the complete variable domain is DAMVIQNPRYQVTQFGKPVTLSCSQTLNHNVMYWYQQKSSQAPKLLFHYYDKDFNNEADTPDNFQSRRPNTSFCFLDIRSPGLGDTAMYLCATSRGGQGAYEQYFGPGTRLTVT.